This entry lists 19 T cell receptor beta chains sequenced from one sample in a study of T cells in Graves' hyperthyroidism and ophthalmopathy. Using RNA transcripts as the source, TCR beta CDR3 regions were amplified. A set of HTBI primers served as the primers for a first-round RT-PCR of the TCR CDR3. TCRdb reprocessed the multiplex PCR reads with MiXCR, giving one entry per CDR3 protein. In the table there are roughly 740,000 distinct CDR3 sequences, 16% of which are singletons. The specimen sequenced was blood. These receptors originate from a man aged 18 to 30 with Graves' hyperthyroidism.

This clonotype was counted many times. The rearrangement joins TRBV28 to TRBJ2-1; 10 bases fit TRBD2. Germline CDR1 MDHEN, CDR2 SYDVKM. The CDR3 has 15 amino acids. Trimming took 1 base from V and 7 from J; bases not matched to a gene: 4. CDR3 sequence: CASSLFLAGENEQFF. The CDR3 DNA reads as TGTGCCAGCAGTTTATTCCTAGCGGGAGAGAATGAGCAGTTCTTC.

The chain recombines TRBV4-1 with TRBJ2-7, with 10 bases identical to TRBD2. CDR3 length: 14 residues. Losses at the gene ends were 2 bases for V and 7 bases for J; bases not matched to a gene: 5. The germline CDR1 and CDR2 sequences are MGHRA and YSYEKL. The CDR3: CASSQLAGGEEQYF. The CDR3 DNA sequence: TGCGCCAGCAGCCAATTAGCGGGAGGAGAAGAGCAGTACTTC.

This clonotype was observed many times. V gene TRBV11-3 combines with J gene TRBJ2-3; 10 nucleotides align to TRBD2. The CDR3 runs 15 residues. Looked up from germline, CDR1 is SGHNT and CDR2 is YENEEA. Losses at the gene ends were 5 bases for V and 8 bases for J; bases not matched to a gene: 10. As DNA, the CDR3 is TGTGCCAGCAGCCTTGGACTAGCGGCAGCGGGTACGCAGTATTTT. Its protein product is CASSLGLAAAGTQYF.

The gene calls are TRBV5-1 and TRBJ2-1, with 7 bases lining up with TRBD1. J lost 1 base, V lost 2 bases, and 6 bases had no gene match. Germline loops: CDR1 SGHRS, CDR2 YFSETQ. The CDR3 spans 16 residues. CDR3 sequence: CASSFYQTGSYNEQFF. The CDR3 DNA sequence: TGCGCCAGCAGCTTCTACCAGACAGGGTCCTACAATGAGCAGTTCTTC.

The sample holds a few counts of this clonotype. The chain has TRBV9 and TRBJ2-7, with 8 nucleotides matching TRBD1. The V gene end was trimmed by 3 bases and the J gene end by 0 bases; junction bases not matched to a gene: 5. Germline V gene sequence: CDR1 SGDLS, CDR2 YYNGEE. The CDR3 sequence is 15 residues long. As DNA, the CDR3 is TGTGCCAGCAGCGCCGGGGACAGGAGCTCCTACGAGCAGTACTTC. It codes for CASSAGDRSSYEQYF.

A word on this clonotype: A much larger clonotype is one base distant, so this may be a read error. The chain is built from TRBV28 and TRBJ2-1; D might be TRBD2 (6 bases). The CDR3 is 16 residues long. Germline V gene sequence: CDR1 MDHEN, CDR2 SYDVKM. V lost 2 bases to trimming and J lost 6 bases, with 17 bases between them. The CDR3 loop is CASSLGGAGGRNEQFF. Here the CDR3 DNA reads TGTGCCAGCAGTTTAGGTGGGGCCGGGGGTCGCAATGAGCAGTTCTTC.

This chain connects TRBV7-6 to TRBJ2-1; 8 bases align to TRBD2. V lost 5 bases and J lost 5; bases outside the gene matches: 11. Germline-derived CDR1 and CDR2 are SGHVS and FNYEAQ. The CDR3 runs 16 residues. The CDR3 loop is CASSPTAGLENNEQFF. The CDR3 DNA sequence: TGTGCCAGCAGCCCTACAGCGGGACTAGAAAACAATGAGCAGTTCTTC.

This clonotype has a handful of counts. The junction and the germline gene differ at one end; a read error may be behind it. The rearrangement joins TRBV12-3 or TRBV12-4 to TRBJ2-3; 7 nucleotides line up with TRBD2. The CDR3 totals 12 residues. CDR3 DNA: TGTGCCAGCAGTTTTGGGAGGGATACGCAGTGTTTT. This sequence encodes CASSFGRDTQCF.

Only a few counts were recorded for this clonotype. This sequence joins TRBV6-2 or TRBV6-3 and TRBJ1-3, with D possibly TRBD1 on 6 matching bases. Deletions cut 2 bases from V and 0 bases from J, with 14 bases between. Germline V gene data show CDR1 as MNHEY and CDR2 as SVGEGT. The CDR3 is 17 amino acids. Here the CDR3 DNA reads TGTGCCAGCAGTTACATACGGGACATTACCTCTGGAAACACCATATATTTT. Translating it yields CASSYIRDITSGNTIYF.

The rearrangement uses TRBV5-1 and TRBJ2-7, with TRBD1 matching 9 bases. V lost 5 bases and J lost 2; bases outside the gene matches: 8. The CDR3 is 15 amino acids. Germline V lookup: CDR1 SGHRS, CDR2 YFSETQ. The CDR3 sequence: CASSYSDRGAYEQYF. The CDR3 DNA follows: TGCGCCAGCAGTTATTCGGACAGGGGAGCCTACGAGCAGTACTTC. Supplemented by reference TRBV5-1 and TRBJ2-7, the full variable domain reads KAGVTQTPRYLIKTRGQQVTLSCSPISGHRSVSWYQQTPGQGLQFLFEYFSETQRNKGNFPGRFSGRQFSNSRSEMNVSTLELGDSALYLCASSYSDRGAYEQYFGPGTRLTVT.

The sample holds many counts of this clonotype. This chain connects TRBV10-3 to TRBJ1-1, with 9 bases matching TRBD1. The CDR3 runs to 11 residues. After removal of 10 bases from V and 5 bases from J, the junction contained 2 bases not matched to a gene. CDR1 is ENHRY and CDR2 is SYGVKD in the germline V gene. The CDR3 nucleotides are TGTGCCAGACAGGGGGAGACTGAAGCTTTCTTT. Translation: CARQGETEAFF.

There are a few counts of this clonotype. CDR3 region: CASSPQAGAGSWEQFF. CDR3 sequence (DNA): TGTGCCAGCAGCCCCCAAGCGGGAGCGGGATCATGGGAGCAGTTCTTC. The chain carries TRBV9 and TRBJ2-1, with 8 nucleotides matching TRBD2. Looked up from germline, CDR1 is SGDLS and CDR2 is YYNGEE. The V and J ends lost 4 bases and 10 bases, in that order; junction bases with no gene match: 16. The CDR3 length is 16 residues.

This clonotype occurred many times. The chain couples TRBV7-6 to TRBJ2-7; D is uncertain. Germline V gives CDR1 SGHVS, CDR2 FNYEAQ. V was clipped by 0 bases and J by 0 bases, with 6 bases between them. The CDR3 has 14 residues. The DNA of the CDR3 is TGTGCCAGCAGCTTAGCGACGGACTCCTACGAGCAGTACTTC. This sequence encodes CASSLATDSYEQYF.

This clonotype has at least ten counts. The rearrangement links TRBV11-1 to TRBJ2-1, with a tentative D call TRBD2 (6 bases). Germline V gives CDR1 SGHAT, CDR2 FQDESV (reference sequence). There are 13 residues in the CDR3. Trimming cost V 3 bases and J 7 bases, with 10 bases left between them. CDR3 amino acids: CASSFELANEQFF. In DNA, the CDR3 is TGTGCCAGCAGCTTCGAACTAGCTAATGAGCAGTTCTTC.

Ten or more counts support this clonotype. The chain recombines TRBV28 with TRBJ1-1, with D unresolved. Germline CDR1 is MDHEN and CDR2 is SYDVKM. This CDR3 is 13 amino acids long. Trimming took off 1 base at V and 8 bases at J, with 11 bases between the two ends. The CDR3 coding sequence is TGTGCCAGCAGTTTATTTCGCGGACCCGAAGCTTTCTTT. Protein product: CASSLFRGPEAFF.

There are a few counts of this clonotype. This chain links TRBV12-3 or TRBV12-4 with TRBJ1-5; no definite D call. This CDR3 is built from 14 residues. Trimming removed 1 base at V and 6 bases at J, with 10 bases between. This chain's CDR3 is CASSLGKRSQPQHF. CDR3 coding DNA: TGTGCCAGCAGTTTAGGGAAACGGTCTCAGCCCCAGCATTTT.

J is TRBJ2-1 and V is TRBV7-8; 10 bases match TRBD2. The CDR3 length is 14 residues. V was pared by 5 bases and J by 6 bases, with 4 bases of the junction left unmatched. Germline CDR1 SGHVS, CDR2 FQNEAQ. The CDR3, as DNA: TGTGCCAGCAGCATGAGCGGGAGGGCCAATGAGCAGTTCTTC. Protein sequence: CASSMSGRANEQFF.

The chain joins TRBV7-2 to TRBJ2-2; no reliable D call. Per germline, CDR1 SGHTA and CDR2 FQGNSA. There are 15 residues in the CDR3. V lost 3 bases and J 2 bases, leaving 10 bases between the germline ends. CDR3 in amino acids: CASSLLSTNTGELFF. For the CDR3, the DNA is TGTGCCAGCAGCTTGCTTAGTACTAACACCGGGGAGCTGTTTTTT.

The chain links TRBV6-2 or TRBV6-3 to TRBJ2-4; 9 positions agree with TRBD1. CDR1 and CDR2 from the germline V gene are MNHEY and SVGEGT. CDR3 length equals 14 residues. The trim removed 6 bases at V and 8 bases at J, leaving 8 bases unmatched. This chain's CDR3 is CASRQQGAVHIQYF. The CDR3 DNA follows: TGTGCCAGCAGACAACAGGGGGCGGTACACATTCAGTACTTC.